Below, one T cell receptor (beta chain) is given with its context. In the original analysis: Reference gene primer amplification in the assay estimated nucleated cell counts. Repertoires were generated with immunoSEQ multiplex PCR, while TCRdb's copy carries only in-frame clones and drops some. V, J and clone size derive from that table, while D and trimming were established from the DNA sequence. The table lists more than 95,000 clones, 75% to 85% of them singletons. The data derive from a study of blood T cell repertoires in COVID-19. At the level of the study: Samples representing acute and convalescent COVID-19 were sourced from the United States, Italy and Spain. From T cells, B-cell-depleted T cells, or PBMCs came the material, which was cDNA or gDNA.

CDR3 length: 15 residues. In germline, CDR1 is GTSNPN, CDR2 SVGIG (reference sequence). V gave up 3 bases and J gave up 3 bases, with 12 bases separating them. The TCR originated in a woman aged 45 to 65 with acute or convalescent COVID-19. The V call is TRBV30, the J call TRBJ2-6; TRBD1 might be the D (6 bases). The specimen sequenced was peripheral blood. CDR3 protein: CAWRGPDSGANVLTF. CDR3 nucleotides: TGTGCCTGGAGGGGTCCGGACAGTGGGGCCAACGTCCTGACTTTC. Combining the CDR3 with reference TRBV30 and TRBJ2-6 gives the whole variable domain SQTIHQWPATLVQPVGSPLSLECTVEGTSNPNLYWYRQAAGRGLQLLFYSVGIGQISSEVPQNLSASRPQDRQFILSSKKLLLSDSGFYLCAWRGPDSGANVLTFGAGSRLTVL.